A single sample gave rise to the 9 T cell receptor beta chains below, sequenced in a study of blood T cell repertoires in COVID-19. Produced via immunoSEQ multiplex PCR; TCRdb's table is partial and in-frame only. The data show over 300,000 clones, with 70% to 90% seen just once and less than 6% held by the top ten. Sequencing was performed on PBMCs or T cells enriched from blood (not recorded which). These receptors all stem from a woman aged 30 to 39 who had recovered from COVID-19.

This rearrangement joins TRBV12-5 to TRBJ2-1, with TRBD2 as a possible D gene (5 bases). The CDR3 spans 15 residues. The V and J ends lost 1 base and 5 bases respectively, with 12 bases between them. Germline values: CDR1 LGHNT, CDR2 FRNRAP. The CDR3 protein is CASGLGLRGDNEQFF. The CDR3 DNA reads as TGTGCTAGTGGTTTGGGGCTACGGGGAGACAATGAGCAGTTCTTC.

This clone was observed a handful of times. The V and J genes are TRBV18 and TRBJ1-5; D not resolved. With 3 bases removed from V and 5 bases from J, the gap between germline ends came to 11 bases. The CDR3 runs 14 residues. Germline assignment: CDR1 KGHSH and CDR2 LQKENI. The chain's CDR3 is CASSPPDRDQPQHF. In DNA, the CDR3 is TGTGCCAGCTCACCCCCCGACCGGGATCAGCCCCAGCATTTT.

This sequence joins TRBV5-1 and TRBJ1-1; no reliable D call. Germline CDR1 is SGHRS and CDR2 is YFSETQ. CDR3 length equals 13 residues. V gave up 4 bases and J gave up 0 bases, with 7 bases separating them. Here the CDR3 DNA reads TGCGCCAGCAGCCCCGGGATGAACACTGAAGCTTTCTTT. Translated: CASSPGMNTEAFF.

The chain employs TRBV10-3 and TRBJ2-1; D call uncertain. The germline V gene has CDR1 ENHRY and CDR2 SYGVKD. V lost 7 bases, J lost 9 bases, and 19 bases lay in between. The CDR3 length is 14 residues. CDR3 nucleotide sequence: TGTGCCATCACTCCTTCGCCCCGGTTCGGTGAGCAGTTCTTC. It encodes CAITPSPRFGEQFF.

This clone was detected a few times. The V gene is TRBV4-1, the J gene TRBJ2-7, with D unclear. Germline V gene lookup returns CDR1 MGHRA and CDR2 YSYEKL. CDR3 length: 13 amino acids. Trimming shortened V by 1 base and J by 2 bases, and 6 bases separated the two germline ends. CDR3 sequence (DNA): TGCGCCAGCAGCCAAGTAGGAGCCTACGAGCAGTACTTC. Amino acids: CASSQVGAYEQYF.

The chain is built from TRBV6-5 and TRBJ2-1; 9 bases are a match to TRBD2. The CDR3 spans 15 residues. Germline CDR1 MNHEY, CDR2 SVGAGI. The junction had 10 bases not matched to a gene; V was cut back by 6 bases and J by 7 bases. Here the CDR3 reads CASRIGGLAGNEQFF. CDR3 DNA sequence: TGTGCCAGCAGGATCGGGGGACTAGCCGGAAATGAGCAGTTCTTC.

The gene calls are TRBV5-1 and TRBJ2-7; 12 nucleotides line up with TRBD2. Germline trimming cut 1 base from V and 1 base from J; bases unmatched to any gene: 3. Germline CDR1 is SGHRS and CDR2 is YFSETQ. CDR3 size: 16 residues. DNA for the CDR3: TGCGCCAGCAGCTTGCTCCTAGCGGGGGGGTCCTACGAGCAGTACTTC. Its protein is CASSLLLAGGSYEQYF.

This chain links TRBV7-2 with TRBJ1-1; 7 bases are shared with TRBD1. The V gene's germline CDR1 is SGHTA and CDR2 FQGNSA. Trimming cost V 4 bases and J 6 bases; bases outside gene matches: 2. The CDR3 extends over 12 amino acids. CDR3 nucleotide sequence: TGTGCCAGCAGCTATACAGGGGCTGAAGCTTTCTTT. It translates to CASSYTGAEAFF.

The rearrangement links TRBV3-1 (or the pseudogene TRBV3-2) to TRBJ1-1; TRBD1 is a possible D gene (5 bases). V was trimmed by 4 bases and J by 1 base, leaving 10 bases between them. CDR3 length: 14 amino acids. Germline CDR1 is LGHDT and CDR2 is YNNKEL (reference sequence). The CDR3 DNA reads TGTGCCAGCAGCCGATTAGGACAGAACACTGAAGCTTTCTTT. This gives the protein CASSRLGQNTEAFF.